This T cell receptor beta chain was identified in a study of T cell repertoires in cytomegalovirus infection. In the study overall: CMV infection together with matching HLA type was indicated by public TCR beta signatures.

TCRdb reanalysed the reads using MiXCR and keeps one entry per CDR3 protein. The top ten clones hold roughly 13% of a sample with about 530,000 distinct CDR3 sequences, approximately 25% of them seen once. Study results and caveats: Of the TCR beta families, the public ones yielded a cumulative frequency that identified carriers of CMV plus the relevant HLA. Dominating the ex vivo response were TCR beta clonotypes that were CMV-specific and HLA-C-restricted.

This clonotype occurred a few times. Its specificity is not known. Sequenced material: PBMCs. This receptor was taken from a human donor in good health (CMV status not recorded). Some clones in this sample may be carry-over from other donors' samples.

The CDR3 sequence: CATSDGGTGDNQPQHF. The CDR3 DNA reads TGTGCCACCAGTGATGGCGGGACAGGGGACAATCAGCCCCAGCATTTT. The chain uses TRBV24-1 and TRBJ1-5, with TRBD1 identical over 10 bases. Per germline, CDR1 KGHDR and CDR2 SFDVKD. The CDR3 has 16 amino acids. Losses at the gene ends were 3 bases for V and 3 bases for J; bases not matched to a gene: 4.